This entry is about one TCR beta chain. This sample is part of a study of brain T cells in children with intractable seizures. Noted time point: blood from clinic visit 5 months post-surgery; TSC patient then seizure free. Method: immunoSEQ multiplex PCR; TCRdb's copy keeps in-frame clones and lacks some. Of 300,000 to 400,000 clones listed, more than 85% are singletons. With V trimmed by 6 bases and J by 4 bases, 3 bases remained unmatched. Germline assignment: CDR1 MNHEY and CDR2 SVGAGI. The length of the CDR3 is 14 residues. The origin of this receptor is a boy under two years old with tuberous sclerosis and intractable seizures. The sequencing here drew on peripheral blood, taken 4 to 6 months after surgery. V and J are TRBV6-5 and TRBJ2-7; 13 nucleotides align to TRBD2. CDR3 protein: CASSRTSGGYEQYF. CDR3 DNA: TGTGCCAGCAGCCGGACTAGCGGGGGATACGAGCAGTACTTC.